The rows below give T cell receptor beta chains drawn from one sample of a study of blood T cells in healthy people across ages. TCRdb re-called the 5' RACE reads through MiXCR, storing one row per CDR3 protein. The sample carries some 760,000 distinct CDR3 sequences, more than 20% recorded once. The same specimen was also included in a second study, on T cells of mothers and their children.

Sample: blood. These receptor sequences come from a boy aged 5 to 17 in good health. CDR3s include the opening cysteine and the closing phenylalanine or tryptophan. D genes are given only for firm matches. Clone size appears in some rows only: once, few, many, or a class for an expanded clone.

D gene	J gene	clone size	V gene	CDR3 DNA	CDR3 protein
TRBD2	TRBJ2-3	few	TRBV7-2	TGTGCCAGCAGCTTAGGACTAGCGGGAGCAGGAGATACGCAGTATTTT	CASSLGLAGAGDTQYF
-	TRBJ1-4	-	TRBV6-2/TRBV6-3	TGTGCCAGCAGTTACGCAAGCCAGGGAGGCGGAAAACTGTTTTTT	CASSYASQGGGKLFF
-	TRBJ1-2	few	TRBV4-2	TGTGCCAGCAGCCAGGGGCAGAGTGGCTACACCTTC	CASSQGQSGYTF
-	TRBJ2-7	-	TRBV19	TGTGCCAGCAAACGGTCGGGGACCCCCTACGAGCAGTACTTC	CASKRSGTPYEQYF
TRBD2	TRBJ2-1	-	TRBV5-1	TGCGCCAGCAGCTTGGTAGTAGCGGGGGGGTACAATGAGCAGTTCTTC	CASSLVVAGGYNEQFF
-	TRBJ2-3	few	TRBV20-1	TGCAGTGCTAACTACGATACGCAGTATTTT	CSANYDTQYF
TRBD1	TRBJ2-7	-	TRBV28	TGTGCCAGCAAATTGGCAGGGGGTGGCTACGAGCAGTACTTC	CASKLAGGGYEQYF
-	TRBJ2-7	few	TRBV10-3	TGTGCCATCAGTGGGGGGGCCAGATGGGACGAGCAGTACTTC	CAISGGARWDEQYF
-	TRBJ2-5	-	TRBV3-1	TGTGCCAGCAGCCAAGAAGGGCGGCAAGAGACCCAGTACTTC	CASSQEGRQETQYF
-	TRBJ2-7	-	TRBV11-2	TGTGCCAGCAGCTTTCGCGCGAGATACGAGCAGTACTTC	CASSFRARYEQYF
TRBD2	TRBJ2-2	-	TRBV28	TGTGCCAGCAGTTTTTCGACTAGCGGGAGGATAACCGGGGAGCTGTTTTTT	CASSFSTSGRITGELFF
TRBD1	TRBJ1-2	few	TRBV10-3	TGTGCCGCCGCGCCCGGGACAGGGGCTGATGGCTACACCTTC	CAAAPGTGADGYTF
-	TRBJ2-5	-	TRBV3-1	TGTGCCAGCAGAAAGTCGGGGACCCAGTACTTC	CASRKSGTQYF
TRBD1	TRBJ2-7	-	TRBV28	TGTGCCAGCACCGAACCTCTCAGGGGGTTTTACGAGCAGTACTTC	CASTEPLRGFYEQYF
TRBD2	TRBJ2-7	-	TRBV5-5	TGTGCCAGCAGCGCCGGGACTAGCGGCGCGGGGGACGAGCAGTACTTC	CASSAGTSGAGDEQYF
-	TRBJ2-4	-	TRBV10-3	TGTGCCATCATTGATGCTAGGGACGTAGCCAAAAACATTCAGTACTTC	CAIIDARDVAKNIQYF
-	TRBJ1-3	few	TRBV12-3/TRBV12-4	TGTGCCAGCAGCCGCGAGAGTTCTGGAAACACCATATATTTT	CASSRESSGNTIYF
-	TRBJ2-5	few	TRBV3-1	TGTGCCAGCAGCCAAGGCCAAGGACCGCCCCAAGAGACCCAGTACTTC	CASSQGQGPPQETQYF
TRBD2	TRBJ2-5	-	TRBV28	TGTGCCAGCAGCCTAGAGGGGACTAGCTGGCAAGAGACCCAGTACTTC	CASSLEGTSWQETQYF
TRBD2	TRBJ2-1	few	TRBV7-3	TGTGCCAGCAGCTTAGGGGTAGCGGGAGGTAATGAGCAGTTCTTC	CASSLGVAGGNEQFF
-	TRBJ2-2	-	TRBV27	TGTGCCAGCAGGACCGGGGAGCTGTTTTTT	CASRTGELFF
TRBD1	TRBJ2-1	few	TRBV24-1	TGTGCCACCAGTGATCCCGGGACAGCGTCCTACAATGAGCAGTTCTTC	CATSDPGTASYNEQFF
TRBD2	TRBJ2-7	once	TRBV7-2	TGTGCCAGCAGCTTAAGCGCGGGACTAGCGTGGGAGCAGTACTTC	CASSLSAGLAWEQYF
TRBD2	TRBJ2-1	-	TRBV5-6	TGTGCCAGCAGCTGGACTAGCATAAATGAGCAGTTCTTC	CASSWTSINEQFF
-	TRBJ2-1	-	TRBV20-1	TGCAGTGCTAGAGTCTATGGGTCTAGCCCGTACAATGAGCAGTTCTTC	CSARVYGSSPYNEQFF
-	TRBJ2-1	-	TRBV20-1	TGCAGTGCTAGAGAGGGGGTGGGTTACAATGAGCAGTTCTTC	CSAREGVGYNEQFF
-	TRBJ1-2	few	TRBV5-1	TGCGCCAGCAGCTTGGCCGTAAACTCCTATGGCTACACCTTC	CASSLAVNSYGYTF
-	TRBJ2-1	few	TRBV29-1	TGCAGCGTTGGGGAGCTGGGTGAGCAGTTCTTC	CSVGELGEQFF
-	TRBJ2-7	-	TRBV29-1	TGCAGCGTCTCAGGGGTCTTTCCGAGCTCCTACGAGCAGTACTTC	CSVSGVFPSSYEQYF
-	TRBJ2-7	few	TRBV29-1	TGCAGCGCCAACGGGGGGCCCTTGGGCAGGGGAGACGAGCAGTACTTC	CSANGGPLGRGDEQYF
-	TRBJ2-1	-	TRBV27	TGTGCCAGCAGGCCAGACGGAAGCTCCTACAATGAGCAGTTCTTC	CASRPDGSSYNEQFF
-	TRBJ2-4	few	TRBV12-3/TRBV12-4	TGTGCCAGCAGTCCCAAAGCGAGTTCCAGGTCGTCCAAAAACATTCAGTACTTC	CASSPKASSRSSKNIQYF
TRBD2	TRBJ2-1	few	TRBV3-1	TGTGCCAGCAGCTCATACGGGGGGGAACTTATGGGATCGTGGAACAATGAGCAGTTCTTC	CASSSYGGELMGSWNNEQFF
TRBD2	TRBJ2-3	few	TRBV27	TGTGCCAGCAGTCTACCACTAGCGGGAGGGAGCACAGATACGCAGTATTTT	CASSLPLAGGSTDTQYF
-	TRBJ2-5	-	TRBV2	TGTGCCAGCAGTGATTGGTCGGGGACTTTGCAAGAGACCCAGTACTTC	CASSDWSGTLQETQYF
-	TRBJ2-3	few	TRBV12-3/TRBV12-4	TGTGCCAGCAGAATCCAAAACTTGGGGGGCACAGATACGCAGTATTTT	CASRIQNLGGTDTQYF
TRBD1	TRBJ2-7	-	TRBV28	TGTGCCGGCTCGACAGGGGACGAGCAGTACTTC	CAGSTGDEQYF
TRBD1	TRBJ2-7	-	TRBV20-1	TGCAGTGCTGACAGGGGATCCTACGAGCAGTACTTC	CSADRGSYEQYF
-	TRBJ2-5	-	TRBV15	TGTGCCACCAGCAGACGTGAGAAGGGAGTCCAAGAGACCCAGTACTTC	CATSRREKGVQETQYF
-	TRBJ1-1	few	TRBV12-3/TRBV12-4	TGTGCCAGCAGTTACCGGGGTATGAACACTGAAGCTTTCTTT	CASSYRGMNTEAFF
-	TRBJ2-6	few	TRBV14	TGTGCCAGCAGCCAAGGGACTGGGGCCAACGTCCTGACTTTC	CASSQGTGANVLTF
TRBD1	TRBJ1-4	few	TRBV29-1	TGCAGCGTTGAAGCCGGGACAGGGGGTGAAAAACTGTTTTTT	CSVEAGTGGEKLFF
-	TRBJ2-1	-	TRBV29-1	TGCAGCGTTCTAGATATAGAGCTCTCCTACAATGAGCAGTTCTTC	CSVLDIELSYNEQFF
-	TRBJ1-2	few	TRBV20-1	TGCAGTGCTAGAGATCCTCTTGGGATCGGGGGCTACACCTTC	CSARDPLGIGGYTF
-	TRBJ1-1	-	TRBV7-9	TGTGCCAGCAGCTTAGCTGAGGGCACAGCTTTCTTT	CASSLAEGTAFF
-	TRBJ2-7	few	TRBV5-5	TGTGCCAGCAGCCCTCAGGTAACGGTCTACGAGCAGTACTTC	CASSPQVTVYEQYF
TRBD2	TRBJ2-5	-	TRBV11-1	TGTGCCAGCAGCTGGGGACTAGCGGGGGGCCCAGGGGGAGAGACCCAGTACTTC	CASSWGLAGGPGGETQYF